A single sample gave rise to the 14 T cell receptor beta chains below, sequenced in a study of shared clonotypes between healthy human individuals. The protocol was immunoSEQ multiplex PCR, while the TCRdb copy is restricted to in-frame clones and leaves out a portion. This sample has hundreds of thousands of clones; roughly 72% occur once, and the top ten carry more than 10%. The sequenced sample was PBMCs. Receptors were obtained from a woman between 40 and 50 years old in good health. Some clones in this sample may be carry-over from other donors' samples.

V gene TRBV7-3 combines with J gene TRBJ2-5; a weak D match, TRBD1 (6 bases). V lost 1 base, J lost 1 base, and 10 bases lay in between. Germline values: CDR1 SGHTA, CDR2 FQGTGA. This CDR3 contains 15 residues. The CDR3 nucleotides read TGTGCCAGCAGCTTAAACGGCAGGGGCCAAGAGACCCAGTACTTC. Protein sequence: CASSLNGRGQETQYF.

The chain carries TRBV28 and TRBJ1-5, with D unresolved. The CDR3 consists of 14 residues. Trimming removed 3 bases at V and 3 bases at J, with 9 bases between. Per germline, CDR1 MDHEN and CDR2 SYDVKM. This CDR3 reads CASSFVVSNQPQHF. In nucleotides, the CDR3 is TGTGCCAGCAGTTTCGTTGTGTCCAATCAGCCCCAGCATTTT.

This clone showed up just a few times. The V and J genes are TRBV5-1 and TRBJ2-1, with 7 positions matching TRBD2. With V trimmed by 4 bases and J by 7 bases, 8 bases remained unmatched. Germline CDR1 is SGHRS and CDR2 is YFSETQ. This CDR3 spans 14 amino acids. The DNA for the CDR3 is TGCGCCAGCAGCGACCCGGGGACTAAAAATGAGCAGTTCTTC. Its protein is CASSDPGTKNEQFF. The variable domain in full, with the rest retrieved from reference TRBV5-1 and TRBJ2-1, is KAGVTQTPRYLIKTRGQQVTLSCSPISGHRSVSWYQQTPGQGLQFLFEYFSETQRNKGNFPGRFSGRQFSNSRSEMNVSTLELGDSALYLCASSDPGTKNEQFFGPGTRLTVL.

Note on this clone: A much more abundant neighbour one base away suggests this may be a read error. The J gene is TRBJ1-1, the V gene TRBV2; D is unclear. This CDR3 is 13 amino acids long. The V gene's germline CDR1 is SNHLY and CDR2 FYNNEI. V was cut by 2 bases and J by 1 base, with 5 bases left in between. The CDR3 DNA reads TGTGCCAGCAGTGAATGGGAGAACACTGAAGCTTTCTTT. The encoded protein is CASSEWENTEAFF.

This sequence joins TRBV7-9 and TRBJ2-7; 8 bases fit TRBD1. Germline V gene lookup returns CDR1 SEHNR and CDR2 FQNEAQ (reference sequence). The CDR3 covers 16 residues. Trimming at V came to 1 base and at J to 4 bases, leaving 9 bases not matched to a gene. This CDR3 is CASSLDWGRGQYEQYF. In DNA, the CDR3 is TGTGCCAGCAGCTTAGACTGGGGCAGGGGGCAGTACGAGCAGTACTTC. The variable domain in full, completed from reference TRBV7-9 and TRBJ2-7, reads DTGVSQNPRHKITKRGQNVTFRCDPISEHNRLYWYRQTLGQGPEFLTYFQNEAQLEKSRLLSDRFSAERPKGSFSTLEIQRTEQGDSAMYLCASSLDWGRGQYEQYFGPGTRLTVT.

The CDR3 DNA sequence: TGTGCCAGCAGTTTCTTCGTGGGAAGCAATCAGCCCCAGCATTTT. Translated, it gives CASSFFVGSNQPQHF. V gene TRBV28 combines with J gene TRBJ1-5; D is unresolved. The CDR3 runs to 15 residues. Per germline, CDR1 MDHEN and CDR2 SYDVKM. Trimming left V 3 bases short and J 1 base short, with 10 bases between.

The CDR3 sequence is CASSRTTLQGDTIYF. The CDR3 DNA reads as TGTGCCAGCAGCCGAACCACGCTCCAGGGAGACACCATATATTTT. This chain links TRBV11-1 with TRBJ1-3; possible D gene TRBD1, 5 bases. V was trimmed by 5 bases and J by 8 bases, leaving 19 bases between them. Germline values: CDR1 SGHAT, CDR2 FQDESV (reference sequence). CDR3 size: 15 residues.

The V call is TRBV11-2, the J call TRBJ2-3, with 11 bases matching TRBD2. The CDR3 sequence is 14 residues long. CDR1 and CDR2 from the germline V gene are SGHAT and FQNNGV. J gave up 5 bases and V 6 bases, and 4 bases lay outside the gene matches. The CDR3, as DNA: TGTGCCAGCAGACAAGGGACTAGCGGAGATACGCAGTATTTT. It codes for CASRQGTSGDTQYF.

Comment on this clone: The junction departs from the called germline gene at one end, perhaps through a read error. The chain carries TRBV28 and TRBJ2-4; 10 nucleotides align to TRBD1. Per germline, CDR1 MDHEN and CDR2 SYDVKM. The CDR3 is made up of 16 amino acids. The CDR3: CASSLGTGVYKTIQYF. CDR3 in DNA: TGTGCCAGCAGTCTTGGGACAGGGGTGTATAAAACCATTCAGTACTTC.

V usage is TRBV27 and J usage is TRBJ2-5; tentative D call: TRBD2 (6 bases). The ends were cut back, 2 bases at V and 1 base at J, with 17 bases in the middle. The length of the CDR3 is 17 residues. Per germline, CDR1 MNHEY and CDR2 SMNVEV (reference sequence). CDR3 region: CASSLNSGLASQETQYF. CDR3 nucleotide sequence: TGTGCCAGCAGTTTAAACTCCGGCCTAGCGAGCCAAGAGACCCAGTACTTC.

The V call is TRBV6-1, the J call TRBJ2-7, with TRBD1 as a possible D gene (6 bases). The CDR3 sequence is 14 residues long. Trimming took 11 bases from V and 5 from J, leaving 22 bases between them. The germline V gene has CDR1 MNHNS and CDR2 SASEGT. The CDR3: CAAQKGHDTNEQYF. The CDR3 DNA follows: TGTGCCGCACAAAAGGGACACGATACGAACGAGCAGTACTTC.

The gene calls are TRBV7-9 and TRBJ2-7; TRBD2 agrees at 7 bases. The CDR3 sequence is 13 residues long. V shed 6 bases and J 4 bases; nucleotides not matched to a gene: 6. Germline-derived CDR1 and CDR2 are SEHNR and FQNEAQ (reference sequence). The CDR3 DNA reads TGTGCCAGCAGTTTGGGACTACGTTACGAGCAGTACTTC. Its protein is CASSLGLRYEQYF.

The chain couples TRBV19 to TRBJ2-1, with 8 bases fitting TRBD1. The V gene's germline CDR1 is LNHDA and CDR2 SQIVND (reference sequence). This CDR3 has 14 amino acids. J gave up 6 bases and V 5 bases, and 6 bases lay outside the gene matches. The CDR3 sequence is CASSYQGASNEQFF. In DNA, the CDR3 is TGTGCCAGTAGTTACCAGGGGGCGAGCAATGAGCAGTTCTTC.

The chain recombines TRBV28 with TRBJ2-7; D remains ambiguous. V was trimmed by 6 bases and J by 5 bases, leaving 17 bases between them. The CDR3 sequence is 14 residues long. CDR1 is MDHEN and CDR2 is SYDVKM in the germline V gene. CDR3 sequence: CASSLGVYRDEQYF. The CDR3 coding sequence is TGTGCCAGCAGCCTAGGAGTGTATAGGGACGAGCAGTACTTC.